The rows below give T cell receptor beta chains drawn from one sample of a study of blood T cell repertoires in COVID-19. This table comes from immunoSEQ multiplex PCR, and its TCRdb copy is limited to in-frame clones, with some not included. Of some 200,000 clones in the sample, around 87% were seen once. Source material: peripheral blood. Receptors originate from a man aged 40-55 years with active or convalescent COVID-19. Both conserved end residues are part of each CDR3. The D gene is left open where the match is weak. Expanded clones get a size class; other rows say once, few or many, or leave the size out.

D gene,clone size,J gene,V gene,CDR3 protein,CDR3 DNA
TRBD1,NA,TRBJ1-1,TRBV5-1,CASSLRQGWTEAFF,TGCGCCAGCAGCTTGAGACAGGGGTGGACTGAAGCTTTCTTT
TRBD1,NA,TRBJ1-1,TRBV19,CASSIARRTGEAFF,TGTGCCAGTAGTATAGCCCGCCGGACAGGTGAAGCTTTCTTT
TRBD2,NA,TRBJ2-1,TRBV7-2,CASSLIGGGINEQFF,TGTGCCAGCAGCTTAATCGGGGGGGGAATCAACGAGCAGTTCTTC
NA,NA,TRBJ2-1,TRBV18,CASSRNGGRNEQFF,TGTGCCAGCTCGCGAAACGGGGGTCGGAATGAGCAGTTCTTC
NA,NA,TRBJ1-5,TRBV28,CASSPEAYSNQPQHF,TGTGCCAGCAGTCCCGAGGCTTATAGCAATCAGCCCCAGCATTTT
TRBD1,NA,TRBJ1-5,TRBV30,CAWSDLTGVQPQHF,TGTGCCTGGAGTGACCTAACAGGGGTCCAGCCCCAGCATTTT
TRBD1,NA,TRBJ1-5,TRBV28,CASSLGQRNQPQHF,TGTGCCAGCAGTCTGGGACAGAGAAATCAGCCCCAGCATTTT
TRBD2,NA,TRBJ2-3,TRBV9,CASSVEGLAGGYTDTQYF,TGTGCCAGCAGCGTAGAAGGACTAGCGGGGGGATACACAGATACGCAGTATTTT
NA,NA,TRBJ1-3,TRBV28,CASSPQGLRGNTIYF,TGTGCCAGCAGCCCTCAAGGTCTTAGGGGTAACACCATATATTTT
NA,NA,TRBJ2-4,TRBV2,CASSERTASGYIQYF,TGTGCCAGCAGTGAACGGACAGCAAGTGGGTACATTCAGTACTTC
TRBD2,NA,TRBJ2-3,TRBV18,CASSPTSGGSDTQYF,TGTGCCAGCTCGCCGACTAGCGGGGGTTCAGATACGCAGTATTTT
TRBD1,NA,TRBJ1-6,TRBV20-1,CSASPGTADSPLHF,TGCAGTGCTAGTCCCGGGACAGCGGATTCACCCCTCCACTTT
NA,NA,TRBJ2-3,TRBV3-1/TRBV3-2,CASSQQGQRTDTQYF,TGTGCCAGCAGCCAACAGGGACAACGCACAGATACGCAGTATTTT
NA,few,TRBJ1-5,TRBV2,CASSEGPEGQPQHF,TGTGCCAGCAGTGAAGGGCCAGAGGGACAGCCCCAGCATTTT
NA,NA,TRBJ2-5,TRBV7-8,CASSLAESGRETQYF,TGTGCCAGCAGCTTAGCGGAGTCGGGTAGGGAGACCCAGTACTTC
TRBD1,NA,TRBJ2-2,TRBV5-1,CASSLLGTGIGTGELFF,TGCGCCAGCAGCTTGCTTGGGACAGGGATTGGCACCGGGGAGCTGTTTTTT
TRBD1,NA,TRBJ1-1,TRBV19,CASRRGGARTEAFF,TGTGCCAGTAGGAGAGGGGGCGCGCGGACTGAAGCTTTCTTT
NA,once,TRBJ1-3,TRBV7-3,CASSPIPGNTIYF,TGTGCCAGCAGCCCCATCCCTGGAAACACCATATATTTT
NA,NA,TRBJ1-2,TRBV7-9,CASSLGAVYGYTF,TGTGCCAGCAGCTTGGGGGCTGTCTATGGCTACACCTTC
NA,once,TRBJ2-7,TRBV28,CASSIHGAYEQYF,TGTGCCAGCAGTATCCATGGGGCTTACGAGCAGTACTTC
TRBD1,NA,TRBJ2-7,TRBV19,CASTNRWGQGRDEQYF,TGTGCCAGTACCAACCGGTGGGGACAGGGGCGCGACGAGCAGTACTTC
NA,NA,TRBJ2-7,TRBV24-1,CATSDDGVDEQYF,TGTGCCACCAGTGATGACGGGGTGGACGAGCAGTACTTC
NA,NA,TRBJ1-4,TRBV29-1,CSVRREILFF,TGCAGCGTTAGGAGAGAGATACTGTTTTTT
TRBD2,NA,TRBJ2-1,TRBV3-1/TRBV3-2,CASSQVMLAGHNEQFF,TGTGCCAGCAGCCAAGTGATGCTAGCGGGACACAATGAGCAGTTCTTC
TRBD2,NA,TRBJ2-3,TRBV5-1,CASSWTSGDTDTQYF,TGCGCCAGCAGCTGGACTAGCGGGGACACAGATACGCAGTATTTT
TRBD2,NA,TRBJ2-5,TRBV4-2,CASSQGLAGETQYF,TGTGCCAGCAGCCAAGGACTAGCGGGAGAGACCCAGTACTTC
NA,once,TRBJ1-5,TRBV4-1,CASSQVQGGSNQPQHF,TGCGCCAGCAGCCAAGTTCAGGGAGGCAGCAATCAGCCCCAGCATTTT
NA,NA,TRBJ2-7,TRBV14,CASSNTLNLYEQYF,TGTGCCAGCAGCAATACCCTAAACCTCTACGAGCAGTACTTC
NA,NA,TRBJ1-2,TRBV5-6,CASSPRASGSRGYGYTF,TGTGCCAGCAGCCCCAGGGCTTCAGGATCCCGTGGCTATGGCTACACCTTC
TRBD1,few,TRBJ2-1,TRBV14,CASSFGQGVYNEQFF,TGTGCCAGCAGCTTCGGACAGGGGGTTTACAATGAGCAGTTCTTC
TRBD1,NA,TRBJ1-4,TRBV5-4,CASSFGTAEKLFF,TGTGCCAGCAGCTTCGGGACAGCCGAAAAACTGTTTTTT
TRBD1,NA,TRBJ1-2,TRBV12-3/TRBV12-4,CASSTTGAYGYTF,TGTGCCAGCAGTACGACAGGGGCCTATGGCTACACCTTC
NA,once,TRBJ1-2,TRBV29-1,CSVEWTEISGYTF,TGCAGCGTTGAGTGGACAGAGATTAGTGGCTACACCTTC
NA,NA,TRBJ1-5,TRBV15,CATSRERNQPQHF,TGTGCCACCAGCAGAGAGCGGAATCAGCCCCAGCATTTT
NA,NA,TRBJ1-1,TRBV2,CASSLTPNTEAFF,TGTGCCAGCAGCCTAACCCCTAACACTGAAGCTTTCTTT
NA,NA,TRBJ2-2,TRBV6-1,CASSEASGNTGELFF,TGTGCCAGCAGTGAAGCGTCGGGGAACACCGGGGAGCTGTTTTTT
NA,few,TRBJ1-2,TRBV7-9,CASSIQPTRNYGYTF,TGTGCCAGCAGCATACAACCCACCCGTAACTATGGCTACACCTTC
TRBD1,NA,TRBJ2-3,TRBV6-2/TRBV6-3,CASSRTGVGTDTQYF,TGTGCCAGCAGCCGAACAGGGGTCGGCACAGATACGCAGTATTTT
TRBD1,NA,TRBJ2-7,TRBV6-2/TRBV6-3,CASSHPGTAYEQYF,TGTGCCAGCAGTCACCCGGGGACAGCCTACGAGCAGTACTTC
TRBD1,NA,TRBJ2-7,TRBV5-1,CASSPWTGTLEQYF,TGCGCCAGCAGCCCTTGGACAGGGACCCTCGAGCAGTACTTC
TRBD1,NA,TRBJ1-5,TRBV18,CASSPLVSGQGHQPQHF,TGTGCCAGCTCACCCTTAGTTTCCGGACAGGGCCATCAGCCCCAGCATTTT
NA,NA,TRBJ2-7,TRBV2,CASRAGSSYEQYF,TGTGCCAGCAGGGCAGGAAGCTCCTACGAGCAGTACTTC
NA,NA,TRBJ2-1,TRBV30,CAWSALGGYNEQFF,TGTGCCTGGAGTGCCCTCGGGGGTTACAATGAGCAGTTCTTC
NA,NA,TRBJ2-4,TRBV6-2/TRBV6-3,CASSKREGSKNIQYF,TGTGCCAGCAGTAAAAGGGAAGGGAGCAAAAACATTCAGTACTTC
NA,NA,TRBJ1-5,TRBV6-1,CASSDRESQPQHF,TGTGCCAGCAGTGACAGGGAAAGCCAGCCCCAGCATTTT
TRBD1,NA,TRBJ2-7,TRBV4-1,CASSQVGTGALEQYF,TGCGCCAGCAGCCAAGTGGGGACAGGGGCTTTAGAGCAGTACTTC